This paragraph reports one TCR beta chain. V lost 4 bases and J 6 bases, leaving 12 bases between the germline ends. The CDR3 spans 12 residues. Germline V gene sequence: CDR1 GTSNPN, CDR2 SVGIG (reference sequence). These data come from a study of radiation and T cells in renal cell carcinoma. Indicated time point: baseline pretreatment blood. Regarding treatment: 15 Gy SBRT to primary tumor, nephrectomy 4 weeks later. TCRdb's table, derived via immunoSEQ multiplex PCR, lists solely in-frame clones and lacks some. Counted here are 130,000 or so clones, around four fifths occurring once; the ten biggest clones make up around 21%.

The source of this sequence is a woman in her forties or fifties with renal cell carcinoma. This chain uses TRBV30 with TRBJ1-1; no firm D call. The material was blood, obtained from a patient whose treatment included radiotherapy and nephrectomy. DNA of the CDR3: TGTGCCTGGAATGAAGACCACCCTGAAGCTTTCTTT. This codes for CAWNEDHPEAFF.